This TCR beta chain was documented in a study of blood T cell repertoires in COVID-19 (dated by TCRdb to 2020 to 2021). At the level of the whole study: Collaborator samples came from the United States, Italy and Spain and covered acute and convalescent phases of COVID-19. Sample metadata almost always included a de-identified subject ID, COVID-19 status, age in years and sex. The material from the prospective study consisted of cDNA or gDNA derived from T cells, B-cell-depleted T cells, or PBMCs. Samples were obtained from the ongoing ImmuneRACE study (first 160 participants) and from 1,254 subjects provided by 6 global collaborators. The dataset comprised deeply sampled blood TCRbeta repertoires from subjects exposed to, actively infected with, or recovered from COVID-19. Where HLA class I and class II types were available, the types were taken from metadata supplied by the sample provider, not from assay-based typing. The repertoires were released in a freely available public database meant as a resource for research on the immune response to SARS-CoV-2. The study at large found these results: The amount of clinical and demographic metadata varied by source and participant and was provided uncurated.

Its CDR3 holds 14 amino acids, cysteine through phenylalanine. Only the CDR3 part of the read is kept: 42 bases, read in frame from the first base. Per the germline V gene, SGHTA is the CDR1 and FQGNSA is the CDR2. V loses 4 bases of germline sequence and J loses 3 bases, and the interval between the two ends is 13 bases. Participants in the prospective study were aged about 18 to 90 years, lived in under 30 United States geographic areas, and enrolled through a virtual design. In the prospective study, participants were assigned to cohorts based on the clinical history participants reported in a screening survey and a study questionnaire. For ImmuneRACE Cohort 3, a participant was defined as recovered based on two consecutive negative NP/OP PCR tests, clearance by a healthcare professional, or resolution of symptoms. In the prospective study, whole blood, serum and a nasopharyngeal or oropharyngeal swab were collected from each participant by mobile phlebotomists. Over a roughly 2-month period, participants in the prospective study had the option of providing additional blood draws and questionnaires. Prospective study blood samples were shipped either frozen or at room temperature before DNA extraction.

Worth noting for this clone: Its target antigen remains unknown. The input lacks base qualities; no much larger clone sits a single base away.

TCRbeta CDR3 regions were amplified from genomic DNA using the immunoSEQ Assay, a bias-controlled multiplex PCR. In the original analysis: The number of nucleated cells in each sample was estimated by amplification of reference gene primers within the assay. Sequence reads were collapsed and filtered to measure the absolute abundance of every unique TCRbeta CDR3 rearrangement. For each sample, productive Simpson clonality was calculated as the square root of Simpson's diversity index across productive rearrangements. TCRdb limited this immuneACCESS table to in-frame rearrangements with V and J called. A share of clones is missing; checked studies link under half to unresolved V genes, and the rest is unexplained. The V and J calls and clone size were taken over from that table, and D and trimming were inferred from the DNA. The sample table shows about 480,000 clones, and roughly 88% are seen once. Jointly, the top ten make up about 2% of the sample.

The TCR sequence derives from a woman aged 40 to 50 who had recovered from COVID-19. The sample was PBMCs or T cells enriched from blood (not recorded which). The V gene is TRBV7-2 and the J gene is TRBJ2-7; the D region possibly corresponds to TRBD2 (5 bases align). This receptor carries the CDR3 CASSSQSGGYEQYF. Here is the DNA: TGTGCCAGCAGCTCTCAGAGCGGCGGCTACGAGCAGTACTTC.